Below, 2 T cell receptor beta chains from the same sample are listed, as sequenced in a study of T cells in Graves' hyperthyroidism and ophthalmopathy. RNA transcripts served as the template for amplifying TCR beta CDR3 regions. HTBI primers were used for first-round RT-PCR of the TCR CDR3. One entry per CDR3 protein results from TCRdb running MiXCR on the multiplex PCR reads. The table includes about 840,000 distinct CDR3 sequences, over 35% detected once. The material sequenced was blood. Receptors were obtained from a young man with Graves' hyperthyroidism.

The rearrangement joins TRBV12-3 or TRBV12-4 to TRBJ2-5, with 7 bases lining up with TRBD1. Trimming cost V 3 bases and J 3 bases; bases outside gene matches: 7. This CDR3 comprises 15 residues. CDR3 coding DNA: TGTGCCAGCAGTTTGTACAGGGGTGAAGAAGAGACCCAGTACTTC. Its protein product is CASSLYRGEEETQYF.

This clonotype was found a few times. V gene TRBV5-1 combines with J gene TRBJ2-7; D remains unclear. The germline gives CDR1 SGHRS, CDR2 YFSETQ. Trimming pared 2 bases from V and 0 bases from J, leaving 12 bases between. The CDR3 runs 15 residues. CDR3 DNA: TGCGCCAGCAGCTTATGGGCGAGAGGCTCCTACGAGCAGTACTTC. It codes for CASSLWARGSYEQYF. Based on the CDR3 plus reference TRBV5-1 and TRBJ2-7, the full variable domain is KAGVTQTPRYLIKTRGQQVTLSCSPISGHRSVSWYQQTPGQGLQFLFEYFSETQRNKGNFPGRFSGRQFSNSRSEMNVSTLELGDSALYLCASSLWARGSYEQYFGPGTRLTVT.